This T cell receptor (beta chain) is drawn from a study of blood T cells in healthy people across ages (dated by TCRdb to 2015 to 2017). Turning to the overall study: In model experiments, template switching captured about one uniquely barcoded TCR beta cDNA molecule for every two T cells. To track age-related changes in TCR beta repertoire diversity, the study relied on deep sequencing normalized with unique cDNA molecular identifiers. The donors were split into four age groups: young (average 16 years), middle-aged (about 40), aged (62) and long-lived (approximately 89). To avoid experimental bias, donors of different ages were distributed randomly across sequencing lanes. Two additional independent replicas of 1 million unique cDNA reads from the same blood draw were analyzed for two donors (one aged 18 to 29 and one aged 80 or older).

Findings and caveats that apply to the study as a whole: Observed TCR beta diversity per million T cells fell roughly linearly with age, and a significant reduction was already apparent by age about 36. Compared with the aged group, the long-lived group had more naive CD4+ T cells, fewer expanded clones and increased TCR diversity, a pattern suggesting age selection. Conclusive comparison of naive and antigen-experienced compartments was prevented by the profiling of bulk unsorted PBMCs. Donor CMV infection status was unknown, potentially confounding age-related changes in expanded clonotypes. A strong correlation was found between observed TCR beta diversity and the percentage of naive T cells measured by flow cytometry. Estimates of total diversity based on one million sequenced T cells were considered lower bounds and underestimates.

Systemically healthy Caucasian individuals from Russia, 35 to 50 in total and aged about 6 to 95 years, were included as donors. Each donor gave approximately 10 milliliters of peripheral blood, collected into EDTA-treated Vacutainer tubes. Ficoll-Paque density-gradient centrifugation was used to isolate PBMCs, with at least 7 million obtained per sample. Trizol reagent was used to extract total RNA from PBMCs, with at least 5 micrograms per sample. The percentages of naive CD45RAhigh/CD27high T cells were determined by flow cytometry on a PBMC aliquot from every donor. The CDR3 runs 13 residues from the cysteine to the phenylalanine. Only the CDR3 DNA stays, 39 bases, in frame from base 1. The trim is 3 bases for V and 1 base for J, with a gap of 5 bases between the germline ends. CDR1 and CDR2, looked up from the germline V gene, are MNHNS and SASEGT. This clonotype was observed at least ten times. The antigen this receptor binds is unknown. No much larger clone is present one base from it, and per-base qualities are unavailable.

The method behind the library was 5' RACE. Data came from an Illumina HiSeq 2500. The second PCR ran for about 7 to 11 cycles and used a J-beta primer mix along with a sample-barcoded 5' primer. Each TCR beta cDNA molecule received a unique molecular identifier from a template-switch 5' adaptor carrying 12 random nucleotides. Each sample yielded at least 2.5 million CDR3-containing paired-end reads. First-strand cDNA was synthesized from all RNA with the Mint cDNA synthesis kit, primed by a TRBC-specific oligonucleotide. Following uracil-DNA glycosylase treatment, all cDNA underwent a first 18-cycle PCR with the universal primers M1SS and BC2_uni_R. The paper's processing steps were these. Normalization of each sample was performed by random selection of 1 million high-quality reads, each carrying a distinct molecular identifier. Reads with shared molecular identifiers were discarded instead of being binned into consensus sequences. MiTCR, with a Q25 quality threshold and the strictest error-elimination algorithm, was used for CDR3 identification, clonotype clustering and error correction. A nonparametric unseen species model with Euler transformation was used to estimate lower-bound total TCR beta diversity. TCRdb trimmed public reads at Q25 via fastp, called clones via MiXCR and kept in-frame beta chains. Rows matching on CDR3 protein sequence are summarized as one entry with the most common DNA and genes. The V and J calls and clone size are TCRdb's, not the authors'. For this sample there are about 1.6 million distinct CDR3 sequences; approximately 32% appear just once. The ten biggest clones cover 11% of the sample.

This TCR was recovered from a woman in her 30s in good health. The specimen sequenced was blood. Recombination connected TRBV6-1 to TRBJ2-3, with the D gene uncertain. The nucleotides are TGTGCCAGCAGTGAGCTAGGCACAGATACGCAGTATTTT. Its translation reads: CASSELGTDTQYF.